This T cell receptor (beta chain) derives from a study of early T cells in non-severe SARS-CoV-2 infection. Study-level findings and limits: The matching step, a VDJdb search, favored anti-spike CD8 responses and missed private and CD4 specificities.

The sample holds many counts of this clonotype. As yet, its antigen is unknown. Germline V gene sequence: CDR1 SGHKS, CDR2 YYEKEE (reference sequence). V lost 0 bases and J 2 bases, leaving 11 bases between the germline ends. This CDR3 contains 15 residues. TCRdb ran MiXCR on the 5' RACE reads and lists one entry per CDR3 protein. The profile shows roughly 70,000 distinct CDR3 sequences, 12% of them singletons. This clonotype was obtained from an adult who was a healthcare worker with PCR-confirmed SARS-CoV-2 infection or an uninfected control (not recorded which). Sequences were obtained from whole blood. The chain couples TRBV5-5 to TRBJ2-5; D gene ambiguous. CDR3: CASSLVSRRQETQYF. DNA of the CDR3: TGTGCCAGCAGCTTGGTATCCCGCAGGCAAGAGACCCAGTACTTC.